Sequencing of this T cell receptor beta chain was carried out in a study of CD8+CD57+ T cells in acquired aplastic anemia. Study overall: DNA recovered from sorted CD4+ and CD8+ cells had a mean of approximately 3 ug. Findings of the study overall: The study identified almost 30 CD8+ CDR3 sequences shared by patients and controls.

Only patients with CD8+CD57+ cell expansion on flow cytometry were chosen for sequencing. Diagnosis of severe acquired aplastic anemia applied to all patients. Patient blood was sampled before any therapy had been received. The template used for profiling TCR beta VDJ and CDR3 was genomic DNA. Each CDR3 protein is one row after TCRdb ran MiXCR on the reads. The sample shows 450,000 to 550,000 distinct CDR3 sequences, around 30% of them seen only once. On this clonotype itself: Its antigen is as yet unknown.

This CDR3 is built from 18 residues. Trimming removed 6 bases from V and 8 bases from J; junction bases left unmatched: 21. Germline CDR1 MGHDK, CDR2 SYGVNS. This TCR was recovered from a human donor with aplastic anemia. The specimen sequenced was sorted CD4+, CD8+, or CD8+CD57+ T cells (not recorded which) from PBMCs. The chain uses TRBV25-1 and TRBJ1-2, with 10 bases aligning to TRBD1. The CDR3 spells CASSRSSGTGASRLGYTF. The CDR3 DNA follows: TGTGCCAGCAGCCGGTCCTCCGGGACAGGGGCTTCACGACTCGGCTACACCTTC.